These 15 T cell receptor beta chains originate from one sample sequenced in a study of T cell responses to AZD1222 COVID-19 vaccine (dated by TCRdb to about 2021). The intended sense of this specimen's time point label: baseline before first vaccination. Libraries were constructed by the immunoSEQ multiplex PCR assay. What TCRdb holds here is the immuneACCESS table cut down to in-frame rearrangements. Part of the clones is not present; checked against another copy, under half of the missing clones reflect an unresolved V gene, and the others are unexplained. The sample yields 100,000 or so clones; around 87% were counted once. The ten largest account for 3.3% of the sample. The sequences come from peripheral blood, collected on day 0 of AZD1222 vaccination. The receptors originated from an adult in good health.

In its sample, this clone was seen once. J is TRBJ2-2 and V is TRBV7-9; no firm D call. V lost 1 base to trimming and J lost 0 bases, with 9 bases between them. CDR3 length: 16 amino acids. Germline values: CDR1 SEHNR, CDR2 FQNEAQ (reference sequence). Written as DNA, the CDR3 is TGTGCCAGCAGCTTAGTGTTCCAGGCGAACACCGGGGAGCTGTTTTTT. This codes for CASSLVFQANTGELFF.

The chain is built from TRBV12-3 or TRBV12-4 and TRBJ1-6, with D uncertain. Trimming stripped 5 bases from V and 7 bases from J, with 3 bases between. The CDR3 totals 11 residues. This chain's CDR3 is CASSGNSPLHF. Written as DNA, the CDR3 is TGTGCCAGCAGTGGCAATTCACCCCTCCACTTT.

The rearrangement uses TRBV7-6 and TRBJ2-5; D is possibly TRBD1 (5 bases). Trimming took 5 bases from V and 0 from J, leaving 10 bases between them. The germline CDR1 and CDR2 sequences are SGHVS and FNYEAQ. The CDR3 runs 14 residues. CDR3 bases: TGTGCCAGCAGCCCTATACAGGACCAAGAGACCCAGTACTTC. Residues: CASSPIQDQETQYF.

The genes are TRBV7-2 and TRBJ1-1; possibly TRBD1 for D (5 bases). Trimming pared 1 base from V and 3 bases from J, leaving 12 bases between. The germline CDR1 and CDR2 sequences are SGHTA and FQGNSA. The CDR3 is 15 residues long. DNA for the CDR3: TGTGCCAGCAGCTTAGTGGCAGGGTGGGACACTGAAGCTTTCTTT. This translates into CASSLVAGWDTEAFF.

This clone is a singleton in its sample. The chain carries TRBV5-1 and TRBJ1-1; no reliable D call. Looked up from germline, CDR1 is SGHRS and CDR2 is YFSETQ. The ends were cut back, 4 bases at V and 1 base at J, with 11 bases in the middle. The CDR3 extends over 14 amino acids. The chain's CDR3 is CASSPLTGNTEAFF. The CDR3 nucleotides are TGCGCCAGCAGCCCCCTTACTGGGAACACTGAAGCTTTCTTT. Combining the CDR3 with reference TRBV5-1 and TRBJ1-1 gives the whole variable domain KAGVTQTPRYLIKTRGQQVTLSCSPISGHRSVSWYQQTPGQGLQFLFEYFSETQRNKGNFPGRFSGRQFSNSRSEMNVSTLELGDSALYLCASSPLTGNTEAFFGQGTRLTVV.

This chain connects TRBV7-2 to TRBJ2-7, with 10 bases matching TRBD1. The V and J ends lost 2 bases and 4 bases, in that order; junction bases with no gene match: 2. The CDR3 length is 14 residues. The germline CDR1 and CDR2 sequences are SGHTA and FQGNSA. CDR3 protein: CASSLRGQGYEQYF. In DNA, the CDR3 is TGTGCCAGCAGCTTAAGGGGACAGGGGTACGAGCAGTACTTC. Supplemented by reference TRBV7-2 and TRBJ2-7, the full variable domain reads GAGVSQSPSNKVTEKGKDVELRCDPISGHTALYWYRQSLGQGLEFLIYFQGNSAPDKSGLPSDRFSAERTGGSVSTLTIQRTQQEDSAVYLCASSLRGQGYEQYFGPGTRLTVT.

This clone was counted a single time. V is TRBV4-1 and J is TRBJ1-4, with no clear D. The CDR3 runs 13 residues. Germline-derived CDR1 and CDR2 are MGHRA and YSYEKL. Trimming left V 1 base short and J 10 bases short, with 10 bases between. This CDR3 is CASSQALEGKLFF. In DNA, the CDR3 is TGCGCCAGCAGCCAAGCCCTAGAGGGAAAACTGTTTTTT.

CDR3 DNA: TGTGCCAGCAGTTGGTCACAGGGGGCATTCGAGCAGTACTTC. Translating gives CASSWSQGAFEQYF. This chain joins TRBV28 and TRBJ2-7; 9 bases map to TRBD1. Germline values: CDR1 MDHEN, CDR2 SYDVKM. V shed 4 bases and J 6 bases; nucleotides not matched to a gene: 7. This CDR3 has 14 residues.

The V and J genes are TRBV9 and TRBJ1-2; perhaps TRBD1 as D (5 bases). Germline V CDR1 and CDR2: SGDLS, YYNGEE. There are 14 residues in the CDR3. V lost 0 bases and J 2 bases, leaving 8 bases between the germline ends. The CDR3 reads CASSVAQDNYGYTF. In DNA form, the CDR3 reads TGTGCCAGCAGCGTAGCACAGGACAACTATGGCTACACCTTC.

This clone has only one observation. This rearrangement joins TRBV29-1 to TRBJ2-7; TRBD2 matches 12 bases. Germline-derived CDR1 and CDR2 are SQVTM and ANQGSEA. The V segment lost 5 bases and the J segment 7 bases; nucleotides outside the gene matches: 6. The CDR3 loop spans 13 amino acids. CDR3 in DNA: TGCAGCGTTCTAGCGGGGGGGAATGGTGAGCAGTACTTC. Its translation is CSVLAGGNGEQYF.

In this sample, this clone turned up a few times. This rearrangement joins TRBV19 to TRBJ2-1; D gene unclear. The germline gives CDR1 LNHDA, CDR2 SQIVND (reference sequence). This CDR3 comprises 14 residues. With 3 bases removed from V and 4 bases from J, the gap between germline ends came to 10 bases. In nucleotides, the CDR3 is TGTGCCAGTAGTATGGGTGGCGGATACAATGAGCAGTTCTTC. Encoded protein: CASSMGGGYNEQFF.

This clone was seen a single time. The chain couples TRBV5-4 to TRBJ2-2, with 8 bases lining up with TRBD1. V was clipped by 2 bases and J by 6 bases; unmatched bases: 6. This CDR3 has 15 residues. CDR1 is SGHNT and CDR2 is YYREEE in the germline V gene (reference sequence). CDR3 DNA sequence: TGTGCCAGCAGCTTTGGACGGACAGGGTCCGGGGAGCTGTTTTTT. It is translated as CASSFGRTGSGELFF.

The chain recombines TRBV9 with TRBJ2-2, with no clear D. The germline V and J ends were trimmed by 8 bases and 7 bases, with 6 bases remaining between them. CDR3 length: 10 residues. CDR1 and CDR2 from the germline V gene are SGDLS and YYNGEE. This CDR3 is CARTNGELFF. The CDR3 DNA reads as TGTGCCAGAACAAACGGGGAGCTGTTTTTT.

J is TRBJ1-6 and V is TRBV7-2, with 9 bases identical to TRBD1. The V gene end was trimmed by 3 bases and the J gene end by 9 bases; junction bases not matched to a gene: 6. The CDR3 contains 15 residues. Germline CDR1 and CDR2: SGHTA and FQGNSA. As DNA, the CDR3 is TGTGCCAGCAGCTTGCCGGGACAGGGAATTTCACCCCTCCACTTT. Its translation is CASSLPGQGISPLHF. Drawing the rest from reference TRBV7-2 and TRBJ1-6, the complete variable domain is GAGVSQSPSNKVTEKGKDVELRCDPISGHTALYWYRQSLGQGLEFLIYFQGNSAPDKSGLPSDRFSAERTGGSVSTLTIQRTQQEDSAVYLCASSLPGQGISPLHFGNGTRLTVT.

This clone was seen once. This sequence joins TRBV7-6 and TRBJ1-6; no firm D call. From germline, CDR1 is SGHVS and CDR2 FNYEAQ. The V gene lost 3 bases and the J gene lost 0 bases, with 12 bases spanning the gap. The CDR3 length is 17 residues. The chain's CDR3 is CASSFMGRSSYNSPLHF. CDR3 sequence (DNA): TGTGCCAGCAGCTTTATGGGCCGGAGCTCCTATAATTCACCCCTCCACTTT.